Listed below are T cell receptor beta chains from one sample, sequenced in a study of T-cell memory formation after mild COVID-19. MiXCR was run by TCRdb on the 5' RACE reads, yielding one entry per CDR3 protein. The data hold some 150,000 distinct CDR3 sequences, with approximately 25% observed a single time. Sequenced material: PBMCs or a T cell subset sorted from them (not recorded which). Source of these receptors: an adult woman who had mild COVID-19 (a few samples of this study predate the infection). Cell type and time point are not known. Both conserved end residues are part of each CDR3. A D gene is named only where the DNA matches it firmly. Clone sizes are given selectively: once, few, many, or a class where the clone is expanded.

d_gene	v_gene	j_gene	abundance	CDR3nt	CDR3aa
.	TRBV27	TRBJ2-1	.	TGTGCCAGCAGAACTGGCGCTTACTGGTACTTC	CASRTGAYWYF
TRBD2	TRBV4-1	TRBJ2-2	few	TGCGCCAGCAGCCAAGCGGGAGGGCCGGTCGGGGAGCTGTTTTTT	CASSQAGGPVGELFF
.	TRBV7-9	TRBJ1-2	few	TGTGCCAGCAGCTCCACGGGGCGTGGGGTATATGGCTACACCTTC	CASSSTGRGVYGYTF
.	TRBV23-1	TRBJ2-1	.	TGCGCCAGCAGTCCCTGGGGGAGGTTCTTC	CASSPWGRFF
.	TRBV4-1	TRBJ2-7	.	TGCGCCAGCAGCCGTGGTCGGGTGGACGAGCAGTACTTC	CASSRGRVDEQYF
.	TRBV29-1	TRBJ1-2	.	TGCAGCACCCCGTCGGATGGAGCTAACTATGGCTACACCTTC	CSTPSDGANYGYTF
TRBD2	TRBV11-2	TRBJ2-7	.	TGTGCCAGCAGCTTAGGCCCGAGTAGCGGGAACGAGCAGTACTTC	CASSLGPSSGNEQYF
.	TRBV19	TRBJ1-1	.	TGTGCCAGTAGTATAGGGGGCTGGGGAACTGAAGCTTTCTTT	CASSIGGWGTEAFF
.	TRBV6-5	TRBJ1-1	.	TGTGCCAGCAGTTACTCTGCGGGGAACACTGAAGCTTTCTTT	CASSYSAGNTEAFF
TRBD2	TRBV27	TRBJ2-7	few	TGTGCCAGCAGTCCCCGGACTAGCGCCAACGAGCAGTACTTC	CASSPRTSANEQYF
TRBD2	TRBV10-3	TRBJ2-3	few	TGTGCCCCCTTAGAGCGGGGGGCGTGGGCAGATACGCAGTATTTT	CAPLERGAWADTQYF
TRBD1	TRBV5-1	TRBJ2-1	many	TGCGCCAGCAGCTCGGACACAATTGGGACAGGCGATGAGCAGTTCTTC	CASSSDTIGTGDEQFF
TRBD1	TRBV14	TRBJ2-7	few	TGTGCCAGTTCCGGGACAGAGTTCTACGAGCAGTACTTC	CASSGTEFYEQYF
.	TRBV29-1	TRBJ2-3	.	TGCAGCGTTGTCCCCAGGGGGGGAGTTGACACAGATACGCAGTATTTT	CSVVPRGGVDTDTQYF
TRBD2	TRBV28	TRBJ2-7	.	TGTGCCAGCAGCTTCTCACGCGGACTAGCGGGAGGGAATGAGCAGTACTTC	CASSFSRGLAGGNEQYF
TRBD2	TRBV5-1	TRBJ2-7	.	TGCGCCAGCAGCTTGAGGCTAGTCGGGAGGGCCGGAACCTACGAGCAGTACTTC	CASSLRLVGRAGTYEQYF
.	TRBV20-1	TRBJ1-1	.	TGCAGTGCTAGAGGCGGACAGAACGAGAACACTGAAGCTTTCTTT	CSARGGQNENTEAFF
TRBD1	TRBV9	TRBJ1-2	.	TGTGCCAGCAGCGTAGGTACAGGGGGACCTAGGGGCTACACCTTC	CASSVGTGGPRGYTF
.	TRBV15	TRBJ2-7	once	TGTGCCACCAGGACGACGGGAGACGTCACCTACGAGCAGTACTTC	CATRTTGDVTYEQYF
.	TRBV10-3	TRBJ1-1	.	TGTGCCATCAGTGACCCACCGGCGTCCGGTATGAACACTGAAGCTTTCTTT	CAISDPPASGMNTEAFF
TRBD1	TRBV12-3/TRBV12-4	TRBJ2-1	.	TGTGCCAGCAGTTCGAACGACAGGGACAATGAGCAGTTCTTC	CASSSNDRDNEQFF
TRBD2	TRBV7-8	TRBJ2-1	few	TGTGCCAGCAGCTGGACTAGCGGGGGGGCCTCGAATGAGCAGTTCTTC	CASSWTSGGASNEQFF
.	TRBV7-9	TRBJ2-7	few	TGTGCCAGCAGCCCTGGACAGAAAGGGGCCTACGAGCAGTACTTC	CASSPGQKGAYEQYF
.	TRBV5-1	TRBJ1-4	few	TGCGCCAGCAGCTTGGTGGGCAGTAATGAAAAACTGTTTTTT	CASSLVGSNEKLFF
.	TRBV29-1	TRBJ2-2	few	TGCAGCGTTGAAAGCAGGTCGAACACCGGGGAGCTGTTTTTT	CSVESRSNTGELFF
.	TRBV27	TRBJ1-2	few	TGTGCCAGCAAATCTGAGACAATAACGGGCTACACCTTC	CASKSETITGYTF
.	TRBV6-4	TRBJ2-5	.	TGTGCCAGCAGTGACTGCGCTCAAGAGACCCAGTACTTC	CASSDCAQETQYF
TRBD2	TRBV15	TRBJ2-3	.	TGTGCCACCAGCAGAGGACTAGCGGGCGGGGATACGCAGTATTTT	CATSRGLAGGDTQYF
TRBD2	TRBV11-3	TRBJ2-1	many	TGTGCCAGCAGCTCTAGGGTATTAGCGGGAGGAGGTCATGAGCAGTTCTTC	CASSSRVLAGGGHEQFF
TRBD1	TRBV5-1	TRBJ2-2	few	TGCGCCAGCAGCGTTGGTCGGACAGGGGGCGGCGGGGAGCTGTTTTTT	CASSVGRTGGGGELFF
TRBD2	TRBV6-1	TRBJ2-5	.	TGTGCCAGCAGTGAATGGGTTGATAGCGGGGTACAAGAGACCCAGTACTTC	CASSEWVDSGVQETQYF
.	TRBV25-1	TRBJ2-7	few	TGTGCCAGCAGTGAGGGCGGACAGTTCGAGCAGTACTTC	CASSEGGQFEQYF
.	TRBV29-1	TRBJ2-1	.	TGCAGCGTTCAACTGACGAACTACAATGAGCAGTTCTTC	CSVQLTNYNEQFF
TRBD1	TRBV15	TRBJ1-1	.	TGTGCCACCAGCAGGGGAGACAGGGACACTGAAGCTTTCTTT	CATSRGDRDTEAFF
.	TRBV4-2	TRBJ2-1	many	TGTGCCAGCAGCCAAGCGGGAGATGAGCAGTTCTTC	CASSQAGDEQFF
.	TRBV5-1	TRBJ1-1	many	TGTGCCAGCAGTTTAAACACTGAAGCTTTCTTT	CASSLNTEAFF
.	TRBV15	TRBJ2-2	.	TGTGCCACCAGCAGAGAAGGGTACACCGGGGAGCTGTTTTTT	CATSREGYTGELFF
.	TRBV7-3	TRBJ2-1	few	TGTGCCAGCAGCTTAACTAGCGGCTATTCCTACAATGAGCAGTTCTTC	CASSLTSGYSYNEQFF
TRBD1	TRBV2	TRBJ1-1	.	TGTGCCAGCAGGGACAGGGGGCGAGGACAGGAAGCTTTCTTT	CASRDRGRGQEAFF
TRBD1	TRBV5-1	TRBJ1-1	few	TGCGCCAGCAGCACCGGGACAGGGGGCCGTTTTACTGAAGCTTTCTTT	CASSTGTGGRFTEAFF
.	TRBV6-5	TRBJ1-3	.	TGTGCCAGCAGTCAGGGGCATGGAAACACCATATATTTT	CASSQGHGNTIYF